The 9 T cell receptor beta chains listed next were all sequenced from one sample in a study of blood T cell repertoires in COVID-19. The assay was immunoSEQ multiplex PCR, and TCRdb's table has in-frame clones only and misses some. Of about 210,000 clones listed, more than 80% are singletons. Sample: peripheral blood. Source of these receptors: a woman of 80 years or more with COVID-19, enrolled during active disease.

Remarks on this clone: The identical CDR3 is also encoded by other nucleotide sequences in the sample. The V call is TRBV5-1, the J call TRBJ1-5; D not resolved. With 0 bases removed from V and 4 bases from J, the gap between germline ends came to 8 bases. The CDR3 has 14 amino acids. CDR1 is SGHRS, CDR2 YFSETQ, per germline. CDR3 DNA sequence: TGCGCCAGCAGCTTGGGTGGAGGTAATCAGCCCCAGCATTTT. The encoded protein is CASSLGGGNQPQHF.

V gene TRBV5-1 combines with J gene TRBJ1-4; 10 nucleotides line up with TRBD1. The CDR3 is made up of 15 amino acids. Germline CDR1 and CDR2: SGHRS and YFSETQ. V was clipped by 4 bases and J by 5 bases; unmatched bases: 5. The CDR3 nucleotides are TGCGCCAGCAGCCCCGGGACAGGGGCGAATGAAAAACTGTTTTTT. This gives the protein CASSPGTGANEKLFF. Complete variable domain (other parts from reference TRBV5-1 and TRBJ1-4): KAGVTQTPRYLIKTRGQQVTLSCSPISGHRSVSWYQQTPGQGLQFLFEYFSETQRNKGNFPGRFSGRQFSNSRSEMNVSTLELGDSALYLCASSPGTGANEKLFFGSGTQLSVL.

A single count supports this clone. The V gene is TRBV28, the J gene TRBJ1-1; D is possibly TRBD1 (6 bases). The CDR3 covers 14 residues. Germline CDR1 is MDHEN and CDR2 is SYDVKM. Deletions cut 5 bases from V and 3 bases from J, with 13 bases between. The CDR3, as DNA: TGTGCCAGCAGTGGCGGGGGCGGAGACACTGAAGCTTTCTTT. Its protein is CASSGGGGDTEAFF.

Concerning this clone itself: Given a much more abundant clone one base away, this may be a read error. The chain has TRBV2 and TRBJ2-7, with D tentatively TRBD2 (7 bases). From germline, CDR1 is SNHLY and CDR2 FYNNEI. V was shortened by 9 bases and J by 7 bases, with 22 bases between the two germline ends. This CDR3 comprises 14 residues. CDR3 protein: CASHPGEGLGEQYF. The DNA for the CDR3 is TGTGCCAGTCATCCAGGGGAGGGGCTGGGGGAGCAGTACTTC.

CDR3 amino acids: CASSLTGDLGDTQYF. CDR3 nucleotides: TGTGCCAGCAGCTTAACAGGGGACCTGGGAGATACGCAGTATTTT. The chain links TRBV5-4 to TRBJ2-3; 7 bases align to TRBD1. Germline V lookup: CDR1 SGHNT, CDR2 YYREEE (reference sequence). V shed 2 bases and J 5 bases; nucleotides not matched to a gene: 8. This CDR3 is built from 15 residues.

The V gene is TRBV19, the J gene TRBJ2-2; D is unclear. The ends were cut back, 3 bases at V and 5 bases at J, with 7 bases in the middle. The germline CDR1 and CDR2 sequences are LNHDA and SQIVND (reference sequence). This CDR3 region has 13 residues. CDR3 sequence: CASSIPRTGELFF. CDR3 nucleotide sequence: TGTGCCAGTAGTATTCCCAGGACCGGGGAGCTGTTTTTT.

CDR3 amino acids: CASSTNRADTQYF. The CDR3 nucleotides are TGTGCCAGCTCCACCAATCGGGCAGATACGCAGTATTTT. The V gene is TRBV18, the J gene TRBJ2-3, with D unresolved. V gave up 6 bases and J gave up 4 bases, with 11 bases separating them. Germline-derived CDR1 and CDR2 are KGHSH and LQKENI. This CDR3 is built from 13 residues.

The chain has TRBV3-1 (or the pseudogene TRBV3-2) and TRBJ2-2; unclear D gene. Looked up from germline, CDR1 is LGHDT and CDR2 is YNNKEL (reference sequence). The V end lost 1 base, the J end lost 4 bases, and 10 bases lay between the germline ends. The CDR3 contains 15 residues. The CDR3 coding sequence is TGTGCCAGCAGCCAAGCCCTCGGGTCCACCGGGGAGCTGTTTTTT. Translating it yields CASSQALGSTGELFF.

CDR3 DNA sequence: TGTGCCAGCAGTGAGCCGGGCTATGGCTACACCTTC. Translation gives CASSEPGYGYTF. This chain uses TRBV2 with TRBJ1-2; D remains unclear. V lost 3 bases and J lost 4, with 6 bases in between. Per germline, CDR1 SNHLY and CDR2 FYNNEI. The CDR3 sequence is 12 residues long.